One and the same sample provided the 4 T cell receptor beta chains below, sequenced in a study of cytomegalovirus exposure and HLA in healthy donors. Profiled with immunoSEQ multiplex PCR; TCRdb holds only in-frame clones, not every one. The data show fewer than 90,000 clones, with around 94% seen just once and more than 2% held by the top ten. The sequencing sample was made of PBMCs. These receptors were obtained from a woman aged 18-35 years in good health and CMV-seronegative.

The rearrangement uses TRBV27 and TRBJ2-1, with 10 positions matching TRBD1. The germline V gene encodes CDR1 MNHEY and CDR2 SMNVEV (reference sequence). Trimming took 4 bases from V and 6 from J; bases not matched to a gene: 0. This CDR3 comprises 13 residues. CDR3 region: CASSWTGGNEQFF. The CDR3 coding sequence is TGTGCCAGCAGTTGGACAGGGGGCAATGAGCAGTTCTTC.

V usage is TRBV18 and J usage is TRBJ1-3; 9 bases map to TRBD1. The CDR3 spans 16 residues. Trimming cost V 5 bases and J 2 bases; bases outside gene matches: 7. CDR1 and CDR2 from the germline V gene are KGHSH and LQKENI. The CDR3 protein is CASSDYRGQAGNTIYF. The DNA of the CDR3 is TGTGCCAGCTCAGATTACAGGGGGCAAGCTGGAAACACCATATATTTT.

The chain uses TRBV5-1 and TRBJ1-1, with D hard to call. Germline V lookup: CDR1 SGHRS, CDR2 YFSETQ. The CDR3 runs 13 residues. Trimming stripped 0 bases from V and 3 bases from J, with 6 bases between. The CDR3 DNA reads TGCGCCAGCAGCTTGGGTGACTACACTGAAGCTTTCTTT. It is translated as CASSLGDYTEAFF.

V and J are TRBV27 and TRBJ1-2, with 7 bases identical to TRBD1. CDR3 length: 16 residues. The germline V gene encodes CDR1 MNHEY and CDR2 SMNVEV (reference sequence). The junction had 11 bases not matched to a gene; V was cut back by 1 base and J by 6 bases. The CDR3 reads CASSLFTPGGIDGYTF. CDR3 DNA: TGTGCCAGCAGTTTATTCACTCCAGGGGGTATTGATGGCTACACCTTC.